The rows below give T cell receptor beta chains drawn from one sample of a study of blood T cell repertoires in COVID-19. The table came from immunoSEQ multiplex PCR; TCRdb's copy has only in-frame clones and leaves some out. The sample includes 300,000 or so clones, 70% to 90% seen only once; the top ten take approximately 8%. The sample taken for sequencing was peripheral blood. These receptors were collected from a woman aged 45-65 years who had recovered from COVID-19. Both conserved end residues are part of each CDR3. The D gene is left open where the match is weak. For some rows the clone size is stated as once, few or many, or as a class when expanded; others skip it.

J gene,D gene,clone size,V gene,CDR3 protein,CDR3 DNA
TRBJ2-7,TRBD2,NA,TRBV6-5,CASRSGTTSYEQYF,TGTGCCAGCAGATCCGGGACTACTTCCTACGAGCAGTACTTC
TRBJ2-7,TRBD2,once,TRBV11-2,CASTLAGGSYEQYF,TGTGCCAGCACCCTAGCGGGGGGGTCCTACGAGCAGTACTTC
TRBJ1-1,TRBD1,NA,TRBV28,CASSLTPTGKEAFF,TGTGCCAGCAGTTTAACCCCGACAGGGAAAGAAGCTTTCTTT
TRBJ2-5,NA,NA,TRBV6-5,CASSYSAGSQETQYF,TGTGCCAGCAGTTACTCTGCGGGCTCACAAGAGACCCAGTACTTC
TRBJ2-1,NA,NA,TRBV27,CASSLVGPTGEQFF,TGTGCCAGCAGTTTGGTGGGGCCTACGGGTGAGCAGTTCTTC
TRBJ1-2,NA,NA,TRBV3-1/TRBV3-2,CASSQGGPGYGYTF,TGTGCCAGCAGCCAGGGGGGGCCCGGCTATGGCTACACCTTC
TRBJ2-1,TRBD2,NA,TRBV7-2,CASSFLAGGLNEQFF,TGTGCCAGCAGCTTCCTAGCGGGGGGCCTGAATGAGCAGTTCTTC
TRBJ2-2,TRBD2,NA,TRBV5-5,CASSLRGVAGELFF,TGTGCCAGCAGCTTGCGGGGGGTGGCCGGGGAGCTGTTTTTT
TRBJ2-1,TRBD2,NA,TRBV7-9,CASSSLAGWGKNEQFF,TGTGCCAGCAGCTCTTTAGCGGGTTGGGGTAAGAATGAGCAGTTCTTC
TRBJ1-6,NA,NA,TRBV2,CASSEEGRSPLHF,TGTGCCAGCAGTGAAGAGGGGAGGTCACCCCTCCACTTT
TRBJ2-2,NA,NA,TRBV7-2,CASSLPRDRGTGELFF,TGTGCCAGCAGCTTACCCCGTGATAGGGGCACCGGGGAGCTGTTTTTT
TRBJ1-5,NA,NA,TRBV30,CAWRAWGPGNQPQHF,TGTGCCTGGAGGGCCTGGGGGCCGGGTAATCAGCCCCAGCATTTT
TRBJ1-2,NA,NA,TRBV27,CASTLRRPTKEAGYTF,TGTGCCAGCACCTTACGGAGGCCGACTAAAGAGGCTGGCTACACCTTC
TRBJ2-1,NA,NA,TRBV28,CASSLVAGITPNEQFF,TGTGCCAGCAGTCTGGTAGCCGGAATTACCCCCAATGAGCAGTTCTTC
TRBJ1-2,NA,once,TRBV28,CASSSGRLFGYTF,TGTGCCAGCAGTTCGGGGAGGCTTTTTGGCTACACCTTC
TRBJ1-3,TRBD1,NA,TRBV10-3,CATGTGMDTIYF,TGTGCCACGGGGACAGGGATGGACACCATATATTTT
TRBJ2-5,NA,NA,TRBV24-1,CATSEVGWETQYF,TGTGCCACCAGTGAAGTGGGCTGGGAGACCCAGTACTTC
TRBJ2-3,NA,NA,TRBV2,CASSGSRGMGTQYF,TGTGCCAGCAGTGGATCTCGGGGGATGGGAACGCAGTATTTT
TRBJ2-1,TRBD1,once,TRBV19,CASSIRDRGLKSYNEQFF,TGTGCCAGTAGTATCCGGGACAGGGGGCTTAAGTCCTACAATGAGCAGTTCTTC
TRBJ1-1,NA,NA,TRBV30,CAWSVHPGGTEAFF,TGTGCCTGGAGTGTACATCCGGGAGGCACTGAAGCTTTCTTT
TRBJ2-7,NA,NA,TRBV4-1,CASSPSGEGYEQYF,TGCGCCAGCAGCCCCTCAGGGGAGGGCTACGAGCAGTACTTC
TRBJ2-1,TRBD2,NA,TRBV7-2,CASSLHTSGPYNEQFF,TGTGCCAGCAGCTTACACACTAGCGGGCCCTACAATGAGCAGTTCTTC
TRBJ2-1,NA,NA,TRBV6-2/TRBV6-3,CASSPQQVHEQFF,TGTGCCAGCAGCCCCCAACAGGTCCATGAGCAGTTCTTC
TRBJ2-6,NA,many,TRBV28,CASRGSFSGANVLTF,TGTGCCAGTCGGGGAAGTTTCTCTGGGGCCAACGTCCTGACTTTC
TRBJ2-7,NA,NA,TRBV5-6,CASSLGRGNEQYF,TGTGCCAGCAGCTTGGGCAGGGGAAACGAGCAGTACTTC
TRBJ1-1,TRBD1,once,TRBV28,CASMYLLRQGANTEAFF,TGTGCCAGCATGTATTTGCTGCGACAGGGGGCAAACACTGAAGCTTTCTTT
TRBJ1-2,TRBD1,NA,TRBV30,CAWKIQGAIGYTF,TGTGCCTGGAAGATACAGGGGGCGATTGGCTACACCTTC
TRBJ1-4,TRBD1,once,TRBV18,CASSAGTGDEKLFF,TGTGCCAGCTCAGCCGGGACAGGGGACGAAAAACTGTTTTTT
TRBJ2-1,NA,once,TRBV29-1,CSLTGINNEQFF,TGCAGCTTAACAGGTATCAACAATGAGCAGTTCTTC
TRBJ1-5,NA,NA,TRBV5-5,CASSLGHSNQPQHF,TGTGCCAGCAGCTTGGGTCATAGCAATCAGCCCCAGCATTTT
TRBJ1-3,TRBD1,NA,TRBV28,CASRTGGPGNTIYF,TGTGCCAGTCGGACAGGGGGCCCTGGAAACACCATATATTTT
TRBJ1-1,NA,NA,TRBV28,CASSQPPVNTEAFF,TGTGCCAGCAGTCAACCCCCAGTGAACACTGAAGCTTTCTTT
TRBJ2-3,NA,NA,TRBV7-9,CASWRVIVKSDTQYF,TGTGCCAGCTGGCGGGTAATAGTGAAATCAGATACGCAGTATTTT
TRBJ2-3,TRBD2,NA,TRBV11-2,CASSLRITSGGATDTQYF,TGTGCCAGCAGCTTACGAATTACTAGCGGGGGGGCTACAGATACGCAGTATTTT
TRBJ2-3,TRBD2,once,TRBV7-2,CASSRVAGGNTDTQYF,TGTGCCAGCAGCAGAGTAGCGGGAGGAAACACAGATACGCAGTATTTT
TRBJ2-7,NA,NA,TRBV28,CASSFPRSSSYEQYF,TGTGCCAGCAGTTTCCCCAGGTCAAGCTCCTACGAGCAGTACTTC
TRBJ1-6,TRBD1,NA,TRBV10-2,CASSERPGGNSPLHF,TGCGCCAGCAGTGAGCGTCCAGGGGGGAATTCACCCCTCCACTTT
TRBJ1-2,TRBD1,NA,TRBV18,CASSPSGQGNNGYTF,TGTGCCAGCTCACCCTCTGGACAGGGGAATAATGGCTACACCTTC
TRBJ2-2,TRBD2,few,TRBV9,CASSVDGTSGGVTGELFF,TGTGCCAGCAGCGTAGACGGGACTAGCGGGGGGGTCACCGGGGAGCTGTTTTTT